This note documents a single T cell receptor (beta chain) sequence. The antigen is not known. Extracted RNA was reverse transcribed into cDNA, the sequencing template. Generated by immunoSEQ multiplex PCR, the TCRdb table keeps only in-frame clones and is missing some. The sample yields about 120,000 clones, 50% to 75% seen once. Treatment in this sample: oral pan-JAK inhibitor, 5-10 mg twice daily. The sorting of PBMCs gave CD4+ and CD8+ T cells. These data come from a study of CD8+ T cells in alopecia areata. Study-wide context: Treatment with tofacitinib (6 to 18 months) was followed by 6 months off drug.

Regarding the study as a whole: Alopecia totalis/universalis scalp especially showed more expanded CD8+ clones than normal scalp.

CDR1 is LNHNV and CDR2 is YYDKDF in the germline V gene (reference sequence). This CDR3 region has 14 residues. V shed 5 bases and J 5 bases; nucleotides not matched to a gene: 7. Material: CD8+ T cells sorted from blood, obtained at week 4, from a patient treated with tofacitinib. This TCR came from a human donor with alopecia areata. The chain links TRBV15 to TRBJ2-5; 8 positions match TRBD2. The CDR3 protein is CATSAGAGAETQYF. DNA for the CDR3: TGTGCCACCAGCGCGGGAGCGGGGGCCGAGACCCAGTACTTC.